Listed below are T cell receptor beta chains from one sample, sequenced in a study of chemoradiotherapy in HPV16-positive cancers. TCRdb keeps only in-frame clones here, not all; method: immunoSEQ multiplex PCR. The repertoire holds roughly 5,300 clones, with 60% to 85% as singletons. Sequencing was performed on tumor tissue, taken from a patient who underwent chemoradiotherapy. The receptor source for this set is a human donor with HPV-associated anogenital cancer. CDR3s leave out the opening cysteine and the closing phenylalanine or tryptophan. D genes are given only for firm matches.

J: TRBJ1-6
D: TRBD1
V: TRBV19
CDR3: ASSPRGGDRNSPLH

J: TRBJ2-7
D: -
V: TRBV6-5
CDR3: ASSYSTYGGREQY

J: TRBJ2-3
D: -
V: TRBV7-3
CDR3: ASSFRKTDTQY

J: TRBJ2-3
D: -
V: TRBV11-2
CDR3: ASSGGAVSGTQY

J: TRBJ2-7
D: -
V: TRBV9
CDR3: ASSVEGTSYEQY

J: TRBJ1-2
D: TRBD1
V: TRBV13
CDR3: ASSLGGQLFNYGYT

J: TRBJ2-2
D: -
V: TRBV6-1
CDR3: ASSTTGTGELF

J: TRBJ2-3
D: -
V: TRBV10-3
CDR3: AISDGTSTDTQY

J: TRBJ2-7
D: -
V: TRBV18
CDR3: ASSTKDEQY

J: TRBJ1-2
D: -
V: TRBV5-1
CDR3: ASSLGDPGNYGYT